This TCR beta chain was recovered during a study of T cells in Graves' hyperthyroidism and ophthalmopathy. Study details: Any treatment followed the collection of peripheral blood at initial diagnosis.

Findings and caveats of the study: Most thyroid-expanded clonotypes above 0.001 were also found in blood.

On this clonotype: Its antigen is still unknown.

The germline V gene has CDR1 LNHDA and CDR2 SQIVND (reference sequence). This CDR3 region has 12 residues. Trimming left V 11 bases short and J 0 bases short, with 8 bases between. TCR beta CDR3 regions were amplified from RNA. Carried out on the TCR CDR3, a first-round RT-PCR used the HTBI primer set. TCRdb passed the multiplex PCR reads through MiXCR, listing each CDR3 protein once. The repertoire holds roughly 350,000 distinct CDR3 sequences, with roughly 13% as singletons. Lactation, pregnancy, other autoimmune disease or uncontrolled infection excluded patients. The genes are TRBV19 and TRBJ2-4; D might be TRBD1 (5 bases). The sequence was obtained from a woman aged 25 to 39 with Graves' hyperthyroidism. Sequencing input: blood. The CDR3 is CASTVAKNIQYF. The CDR3 DNA is TGTGCCTCGACAGTAGCCAAAAACATTCAGTACTTC. The whole variable domain, remainder taken from reference TRBV19 and TRBJ2-4, is DGGITQSPKYLFRKEGQNVTLSCEQNLNHDAMYWYRQDPGQGLRLIYYSQIVNDFQKGDIAEGYSVSREKKESFPLTVTSAQKNPTAFYLCASTVAKNIQYFGAGTRLSVL.